This T cell receptor beta chain was recorded in a study of graft-versus-host responses after intestinal transplantation. Broader study findings: Maximum circulating GvH clone levels tracked with early post-transplant HvG decreases. The recipient marrow held GvH clones, and some of them showed up first in ileum or blood.

Using immunoSEQ multiplex PCR, the repertoire was profiled, and TCRdb retains in-frame clones only, with some absent. The top ten hold roughly 3.2% of the sample, which has about 30,000 clones, around four fifths seen once. Germline lookup yields CDR1 SGHDT and CDR2 YYEEEE. The CDR3 sequence is 13 residues long. With 7 bases clipped from V and 5 bases from J, the junction kept 5 bases outside the gene matches. Notes on this clone: The target antigen is unknown.

Lymphocytes (intraepithelial and lamina propria) were released by processing the graft tissue. The material sequenced was ileum tissue, taken 98 days after intestinal transplantation. The rearrangement links TRBV5-6 to TRBJ1-5; 8 bases are a match to TRBD1. The TCR comes from a human patient who received an intestinal transplant, so some T cells may come from the graft donor. The CDR3 here is CASPRQGHQPQHF. DNA for the CDR3: TGTGCCAGCCCTCGACAGGGGCATCAGCCCCAGCATTTT.